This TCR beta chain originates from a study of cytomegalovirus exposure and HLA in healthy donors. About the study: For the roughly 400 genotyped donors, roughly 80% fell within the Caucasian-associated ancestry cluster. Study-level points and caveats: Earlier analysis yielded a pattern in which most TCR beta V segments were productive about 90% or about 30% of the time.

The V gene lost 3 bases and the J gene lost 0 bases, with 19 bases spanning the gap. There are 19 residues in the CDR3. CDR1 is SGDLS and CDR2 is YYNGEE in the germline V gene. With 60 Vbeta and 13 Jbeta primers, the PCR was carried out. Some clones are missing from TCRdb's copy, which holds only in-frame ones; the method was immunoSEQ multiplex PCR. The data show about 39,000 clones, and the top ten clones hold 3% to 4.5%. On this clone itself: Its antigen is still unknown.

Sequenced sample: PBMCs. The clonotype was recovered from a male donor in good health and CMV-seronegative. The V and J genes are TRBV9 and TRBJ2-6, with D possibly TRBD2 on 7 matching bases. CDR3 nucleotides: TGTGCCAGCAGCGCTCTGGGGGGGGGCTCCCTCTCTGGGGCCAACGTCCTGACTTTC. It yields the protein CASSALGGGSLSGANVLTF.